The next 23 T cell receptor beta chains were all read from a single sample in a study of T cells in Graves' hyperthyroidism and ophthalmopathy. Template material for amplifying TCR beta CDR3 regions consisted of RNA transcripts. Initially, a first-round RT-PCR of the TCR CDR3 employed the HTBI primer set. TCRdb reprocessed the multiplex PCR reads via MiXCR and lists one record per CDR3 protein. Counted here are 700,000 or so distinct CDR3 sequences, about 16% occurring once; the ten biggest clones make up roughly 8%. Material for sequencing was blood. Source of these receptors: a man aged 18 to 30 with Graves' hyperthyroidism.

This clonotype has ten or more counts. The chain couples TRBV7-9 to TRBJ2-7; tentative D call: TRBD1 (8 bases). This CDR3 is built from 14 residues. Germline loops: CDR1 SEHNR, CDR2 FQNEAQ (reference sequence). The V end was cut by 8 bases, the J end by 7 bases, with 21 bases between. In DNA form, the CDR3 reads TGTGCCAGCGGCCAGGGGGCGGGAGCGGGGGAGCAGTACTTC. Its protein is CASGQGAGAGEQYF.

This clonotype was observed at least ten times. The chain's CDR3 is CASSERVMNTEAFF. The CDR3 DNA reads TGTGCCAGCAGCGAGAGGGTCATGAACACTGAAGCTTTCTTT. The rearrangement joins TRBV3-1 to TRBJ1-1; no clear D. Trimming took off 5 bases at V and 0 bases at J, with 10 bases between the two ends. The germline V gene encodes CDR1 LGHDT and CDR2 YNNKEL (reference sequence). This CDR3 has 14 residues. The whole variable domain, remainder taken from reference TRBV3-1 and TRBJ1-1, is DTAVSQTPKYLVTQMGNDKSIKCEQNLGHDTMYWYKQDSKKFLKIMFSYNNKELIINETVPNRFSPKSPDKAHLNLHINSLELGDSAVYFCASSERVMNTEAFFGQGTRLTVV.

This clonotype was counted a single time. J is TRBJ1-1 and V is TRBV7-9; a possible D gene is TRBD1 (5 bases). The V gene lost 2 bases and the J gene lost 0 bases, with 13 bases spanning the gap. CDR1 and CDR2 from the germline V gene are SEHNR and FQNEAQ (reference sequence). This CDR3 has 16 residues. DNA for the CDR3: TGTGCCAGCAGCTTAAATCCGAGACAGATGAACACTGAAGCTTTCTTT. This encodes CASSLNPRQMNTEAFF.

This clonotype was seen ten or more times. The chain joins TRBV7-8 to TRBJ2-2, with 10 bases identical to TRBD1. Looked up from germline, CDR1 is SGHVS and CDR2 is FQNEAQ. Unmatched junction bases numbered 17, after V lost 5 bases and J lost 2 bases. This CDR3 comprises 20 residues. As DNA, the CDR3 is TGTGCCAGCAGCCGATCGGGACAGGGGCCTTCTGTCTTTAACACCGGGGAGCTGTTTTTT. This translates into CASSRSGQGPSVFNTGELFF.

This clonotype has at least ten counts. The J gene is TRBJ2-7, the V gene TRBV5-1, with D possibly TRBD2 on 6 matching bases. This CDR3 is 15 amino acids long. Per the germline V gene, CDR1 is SGHRS and CDR2 is YFSETQ. Trimming left V 4 bases short and J 0 bases short, with 14 bases between. In nucleotides, the CDR3 is TGCGCCAGCAGCCAGGACGGAGGGAGCTCCTACGAGCAGTACTTC. Protein product: CASSQDGGSSYEQYF.

The genes are TRBV3-1 and TRBJ2-7; no reliable D call. Germline CDR1 and CDR2: LGHDT and YNNKEL (reference sequence). V dropped 1 base and J dropped 4 bases, with 11 bases sitting between them. The CDR3 spans 14 residues. CDR3 coding DNA: TGTGCCAGCAGCCAAGTACTTGGGCCGTACGAGCAGTACTTC. Amino acid sequence: CASSQVLGPYEQYF.

This clonotype was recorded a few times. One end of the junction varies from germline; a read error may be responsible. The chain is built from TRBV12-3 or TRBV12-4 and TRBJ2-5; 7 bases are a match to TRBD1. This CDR3 has 13 residues. The CDR3 DNA sequence: TGTGTCAGCAGAGCAGGGGGACGAGAGACCCAGTACTTC. Its translation is CVSRAGGRETQYF.

Ten or more counts support this clonotype. The V call is TRBV6-1, the J call TRBJ1-1; no clear D gene. Germline CDR1 is MNHNS and CDR2 is SASEGT. This CDR3 has 14 residues. V lost 2 bases and J lost 1, with 8 bases in between. This CDR3 reads CASSESGSNTEAFF. In nucleotides, the CDR3 is TGTGCCAGCAGTGAATCGGGTTCGAACACTGAAGCTTTCTTT.

This clonotype was detected only a few times. This chain connects TRBV28 to TRBJ2-7, with a possible D match to TRBD2 (5 bases). The V gene lost 7 bases and the J gene lost 5 bases, with 18 bases spanning the gap. CDR1 and CDR2 from the germline V gene are MDHEN and SYDVKM. The CDR3 consists of 14 residues. The CDR3 coding sequence is TGTGCCAGCAAATGGAGAGGGCCCCCCCACGAGCAGTACTTC. Its translation: CASKWRGPPHEQYF.

This clonotype was observed at least ten times. The CDR3 sequence is CASSFQGGIGSPLHF. CDR3 nucleotides: TGTGCCAGCAGTTTTCAGGGGGGAATAGGGTCACCCCTCCACTTT. The chain carries TRBV12-3 or TRBV12-4 and TRBJ1-6; TRBD1 matches at 7 bases. V lost 3 bases to trimming and J lost 10 bases; unmatched junction nucleotides: 9. The CDR3 contains 15 residues.

The chain has TRBV20-1 and TRBJ2-1; TRBD2 matches 7 bases. Trimming took 2 bases from V and 5 from J; bases not matched to a gene: 12. The CDR3 totals 16 residues. Germline CDR1 reads DFQATT; CDR2 reads SNEGSKA (reference sequence). CDR3 sequence reads: CSARFAGAGSHNEQFF. Written as DNA, the CDR3 is TGCAGTGCTAGATTTGCCGGAGCGGGATCTCACAATGAGCAGTTCTTC.

V is TRBV7-9 and J is TRBJ1-1, with TRBD1 matching 8 bases. The germline CDR1 and CDR2 sequences are SEHNR and FQNEAQ (reference sequence). V lost 4 bases, J lost 3 bases, and 4 bases stayed unmatched. The CDR3 covers 14 residues. CDR3 in amino acids: CASSSPQGDTEAFF. CDR3 coding DNA: TGTGCCAGCAGCTCCCCACAGGGGGACACTGAAGCTTTCTTT.

This clonotype was recorded many times. This chain uses TRBV11-1 with TRBJ2-5, with 13 bases lining up with TRBD2. Trimming took 5 bases from V and 3 from J; bases not matched to a gene: 3. Looked up from germline, CDR1 is SGHAT and CDR2 is FQDESV (reference sequence). The CDR3 covers 15 residues. The CDR3 loop is CASSGLAGVKETQYF. CDR3 bases: TGTGCCAGCAGCGGACTAGCGGGAGTAAAAGAGACCCAGTACTTC.

This clonotype showed up just a few times. The CDR3 spells CASSPGLASPNEQFF. The CDR3 nucleotides read TGCGCCAGCAGCCCCGGACTAGCGTCTCCCAATGAGCAGTTCTTC. The chain links TRBV5-1 to TRBJ2-1; 9 bases align to TRBD2. The CDR3 runs to 15 residues. V was pared by 4 bases and J by 6 bases, with 8 bases of the junction left unmatched. CDR1 and CDR2 (germline): SGHRS, YFSETQ.

This clonotype was found a few times. This sequence joins TRBV4-1 and TRBJ2-7; D possibly corresponds to TRBD2 (5 bases). This CDR3 region has 16 residues. From germline, CDR1 is MGHRA and CDR2 YSYEKL. Trimming removed 4 bases at V and 0 bases at J, with 16 bases between. The CDR3 loop is CASSPTIDYPSYEQYF. In DNA form, the CDR3 reads TGCGCCAGCAGCCCGACGATCGACTACCCCTCCTACGAGCAGTACTTC.

This clonotype has a count of ten or more. The chain is built from TRBV20-1 and TRBJ2-7, with 14 bases that match TRBD2. J lost 6 bases, V lost 5 bases, and 12 bases had no gene match. This CDR3 is built from 16 residues. The germline CDR1 and CDR2 sequences are DFQATT and SNEGSKA (reference sequence). The CDR3 DNA reads TGCAGTGCTCCTAACCCGGGACTAGCGGGAGTAGGCGAGCAGTACTTC. It translates to CSAPNPGLAGVGEQYF.

The chain recombines TRBV12-3 or TRBV12-4 with TRBJ1-1; perhaps TRBD1 as D (5 bases). There are 17 residues in the CDR3. V was trimmed by 1 base and J by 1 base, leaving 16 bases between them. CDR3 sequence (DNA): TGTGCCAGCAGTTTAGGGGGGAGGGGTGGGGGGAACACTGAAGCTTTCTTT. Translation gives CASSLGGRGGGNTEAFF.

In its sample, this clonotype was seen many times. The rearrangement links TRBV18 to TRBJ2-7, with D perhaps being TRBD1 or TRBD2 (5 bases each). Germline CDR1 reads KGHSH; CDR2 reads LQKENI. CDR3 length: 13 residues. Trimming shortened V by 2 bases and J by 6 bases, and 11 bases separated the two germline ends. As DNA, the CDR3 is TGTGCCAGCTCACCAGGGACGACCGGCGAGCAGTACTTC. Its protein product is CASSPGTTGEQYF.

This clonotype was seen only a few times. This rearrangement joins TRBV9 to TRBJ2-7; no definite D call. Trimming left V 7 bases short and J 4 bases short, with 21 bases between. In germline, CDR1 is SGDLS, CDR2 YYNGEE. This CDR3 is built from 15 residues. The CDR3 DNA reads as TGTGCCAGCGGTCCGCTCGGCGGTACTCATTACGAGCAGTACTTC. It translates to CASGPLGGTHYEQYF. The full variable domain, completed using reference TRBV9 and TRBJ2-7, is DSGVTQTPKHLITATGQRVTLRCSPRSGDLSVYWYQQSLDQGLQFLIQYYNGEERAKGNILERFSAQQFPDLHSELNLSSLELGDSALYFCASGPLGGTHYEQYFGPGTRLTVT.

J is TRBJ2-7 and V is TRBV9; D is uncertain. The germline gives CDR1 SGDLS, CDR2 YYNGEE. Deletions cut 2 bases from V and 4 bases from J, with 10 bases between. CDR3 length: 13 amino acids. The CDR3 spells CASSVKGRYEQYF. The CDR3 nucleotides are TGTGCCAGCAGCGTGAAGGGCAGATACGAGCAGTACTTC.

This clonotype was counted only a few times. This sequence joins TRBV20-1 and TRBJ2-1; TRBD1 matches 8 bases. The CDR3 length is 13 residues. Unmatched junction bases numbered 12, after V lost 8 bases and J lost 9 bases. Germline V gives CDR1 DFQATT, CDR2 SNEGSKA (reference sequence). CDR3 in amino acids: CSSGQGSRIEQFF. CDR3 DNA sequence: TGCAGTTCTGGACAGGGTTCCCGGATTGAGCAGTTCTTC.

At least ten counts were recorded for this clonotype. This sequence joins TRBV13 and TRBJ2-7; TRBD1 matches 7 bases. The V and J ends lost 5 bases and 1 base, in that order; junction bases with no gene match: 5. The CDR3 has 14 residues. CDR1 PRHDT and CDR2 FYEKMQ come from the germline V gene (reference sequence). Here the CDR3 reads CASSPGDRSYEQYF. The CDR3 DNA reads as TGTGCCAGCAGCCCCGGGGACAGATCCTACGAGCAGTACTTC.

The genes are TRBV20-1 and TRBJ1-4; 11 bases are a match to TRBD1. CDR1 and CDR2 (germline): DFQATT, SNEGSKA (reference sequence). The J segment lost 8 bases and the V segment lost 3 bases, leaving 5 bases of the junction unmatched. The CDR3 extends over 14 amino acids. CDR3 amino acids: CSASPRTGGEKLFF. CDR3 nucleotides: TGCAGTGCTAGCCCCAGGACAGGGGGCGAAAAACTGTTTTTT.